The next 29 T cell receptor beta chains were all read from a single sample in a study of T cell repertoires in cytomegalovirus infection. Antigens of these TCRs are unknown. MiXCR, applied by TCRdb to the reads, yields one record per CDR3 protein. The sample records 62,000 or so distinct CDR3 sequences, just over 20% being singletons. Sequenced material: CD8+ T cells from cultured PBMCs, taken from culture after CMV antigen stimulation. The origin of the receptors is a human donor in good health (CMV status not recorded). Some clones in this sample may be carry-over from other donors' samples.

Only a few counts were recorded for this clonotype. The rearrangement joins TRBV7-2 to TRBJ2-3; no clear D. The length of the CDR3 is 13 residues. Germline CDR1 and CDR2: SGHTA and FQGNSA. Trimming cost V 1 base and J 6 bases, with 8 bases left between them. CDR3 coding DNA: TGTGCCAGCAGCTTAGAAATGGATGATACGCAGTATTTT. It is translated as CASSLEMDDTQYF.

The chain uses TRBV6-2 or TRBV6-3 and TRBJ2-5; 7 nucleotides match TRBD1. The length of the CDR3 is 14 residues. After removal of 0 bases from V and 5 bases from J, the junction contained 3 bases not matched to a gene. Germline lookup yields CDR1 MNHEY and CDR2 SVGEGT. CDR3 amino acids: CASSYSTRGETQYF. CDR3 sequence (DNA): TGTGCCAGCAGTTACTCGACCAGGGGGGAGACCCAGTACTTC.

The J gene is TRBJ2-1, the V gene TRBV27; the match to TRBD1 covers 8 bases. The trim removed 3 bases at V and 5 bases at J, leaving 0 bases unmatched. Germline assignment: CDR1 MNHEY and CDR2 SMNVEV (reference sequence). The CDR3 runs 13 residues. The CDR3 reads CASSLDRDNEQFF. The CDR3 nucleotides are TGTGCCAGCAGTTTGGACAGGGACAATGAGCAGTTCTTC.

The genes are TRBV6-5 and TRBJ2-1; 11 bases are a match to TRBD2. The J segment lost 1 base and the V segment lost 6 bases, leaving 5 bases of the junction unmatched. CDR3 length equals 16 residues. Germline V gene sequence: CDR1 MNHEY, CDR2 SVGAGI. As DNA, the CDR3 is TGTGCCAGCAGCCGACTAGCGGGGCGATCCTACAATGAGCAGTTCTTC. This codes for CASSRLAGRSYNEQFF.

This clonotype was counted between two and nine times. This rearrangement joins TRBV9 to TRBJ2-3; 9 bases map to TRBD2. The V gene end was trimmed by 0 bases and the J gene end by 7 bases; junction bases not matched to a gene: 15. CDR3 size: 18 residues. The germline gives CDR1 SGDLS, CDR2 YYNGEE. The CDR3 region is CASSVEGAGGPVLNTQYF. In nucleotides, the CDR3 is TGTGCCAGCAGCGTAGAGGGTGCGGGGGGGCCCGTTTTAAATACGCAGTATTTT.

The CDR3 DNA is TGTGCCAGCAGTGAAATCGCAGACAGTGATAATCAGCCCCAGCATTTT. Amino acids: CASSEIADSDNQPQHF. This chain links TRBV6-1 with TRBJ1-5; possible D gene TRBD1, 5 bases. The V gene lost 2 bases and the J gene lost 4 bases, with 15 bases spanning the gap. The CDR3 runs 16 residues. Germline V gene sequence: CDR1 MNHNS, CDR2 SASEGT.

The rearrangement uses TRBV4-2 and TRBJ1-1; tentative D call: TRBD1 (5 bases). The V end lost 1 base, the J end lost 5 bases, and 8 bases lay between the germline ends. Per the germline V gene, CDR1 is LGHNA and CDR2 is YNFKEQ. The CDR3 spans 13 residues. CDR3 bases: TGTGCCAGCAGCCAAGCAGGGAGAACTGAAGCTTTCTTT. Protein product: CASSQAGRTEAFF.

This clonotype was detected only a few times. V and J are TRBV6-1 and TRBJ2-1, with D perhaps being TRBD1 or TRBD2 (6 bases each). The CDR3 consists of 13 residues. Trimming took 10 bases from V and 2 from J, leaving 12 bases between them. CDR1 is MNHNS, CDR2 SASEGT, per germline. CDR3 DNA sequence: TGTGCCACTGCCGGGGGCGCCTACAATGAGCAGTTCTTC. Translation gives CATAGGAYNEQFF.

This clonotype was seen more than once but under ten times. This chain connects TRBV28 to TRBJ1-5, with TRBD1 as a possible D gene (5 bases). V lost 9 bases and J 0 bases, leaving 12 bases between the germline ends. The V gene's germline CDR1 is MDHEN and CDR2 SYDVKM. The CDR3 has 14 amino acids. This chain's CDR3 is CASVVGGSNQPQHF. The CDR3 nucleotides are TGTGCCAGTGTCGTGGGGGGTAGCAATCAGCCCCAGCATTTT.

This clonotype was found a few times. The genes are TRBV19 and TRBJ1-5; no clear D gene. CDR1 and CDR2 from the germline V gene are LNHDA and SQIVND (reference sequence). Trimming took 7 bases from V and 5 from J, leaving 18 bases between them. The CDR3 sequence is 15 residues long. CDR3 in amino acids: CASTEDLESDQPQHF. CDR3 coding DNA: TGTGCCAGTACTGAGGACCTTGAATCAGATCAGCCCCAGCATTTT.

The table lists this clonotype with a few counts. This is likely a read error, given that the CDR3 carries no conserved phenylalanine or tryptophan at its end. The genes are TRBV7-2 and TRBJ2-3; D is uncertain. Per germline, CDR1 SGHTA and CDR2 FQGNSA. The CDR3 loop spans 13 amino acids. V shed 0 bases and J shed 2 bases, with 3 bases lying between them. CDR3 region: CASSLANTDTQYY. CDR3 nucleotide sequence: TGTGCCAGCAGCTTAGCTAACACAGATACGCAGTATTAT.

This clonotype has more than one count but fewer than ten. The chain is built from TRBV7-6 and TRBJ1-5, with D possibly matching TRBD1 (5 bases). The CDR3 runs to 17 residues. Trimming shortened V by 6 bases and J by 7 bases, and 25 bases separated the two germline ends. Germline CDR1 and CDR2: SGHVS and FNYEAQ. Here the CDR3 DNA reads TGTGCCAGCAGTAACGGAGCTGGACCACCAAAGGGGCAGCCCCAGCATTTT. This codes for CASSNGAGPPKGQPQHF.

This rearrangement joins TRBV12-3 or TRBV12-4 to TRBJ2-3; TRBD2 might be the D (6 bases). The V and J ends lost 8 bases and 8 bases respectively, with 20 bases between them. The CDR3 sequence is 14 residues long. The CDR3 region is CASSLWEEAATQYF. CDR3 in DNA: TGTGCCAGCTCTCTCTGGGAGGAAGCCGCTACGCAGTATTTT.

The chain uses TRBV25-1 and TRBJ1-1; maybe TRBD1 (5 bases). The length of the CDR3 is 13 residues. The germline V gene has CDR1 MGHDK and CDR2 SYGVNS. V lost 4 bases and J 5 bases, leaving 11 bases between the germline ends. The CDR3 region is CASSAEGWTEAFF. CDR3 coding DNA: TGTGCCAGCAGTGCGGAGGGGTGGACTGAAGCTTTCTTT.

The chain links TRBV7-6 to TRBJ1-5, with 9 bases matching TRBD1. The germline V gene encodes CDR1 SGHVS and CDR2 FNYEAQ. This CDR3 is built from 16 residues. The V gene end was trimmed by 5 bases and the J gene end by 5 bases; junction bases not matched to a gene: 10. This CDR3 is CASSPGQGYRDQPQHF. The CDR3 DNA reads as TGTGCCAGCAGCCCCGGACAGGGGTATAGGGATCAGCCCCAGCATTTT.

This clonotype has more than one count but fewer than ten. The DNA of the CDR3 is TGTGCCAGCAGCGCCTCTAGCGGCCGCTCCTACAATGAGCAGTTCTTC. It codes for CASSASSGRSYNEQFF. The J gene is TRBJ2-1, the V gene TRBV7-8; 7 bases match TRBD2. With 5 bases clipped from V and 0 bases from J, the junction kept 7 bases outside the gene matches. The CDR3 totals 16 residues. Germline loops: CDR1 SGHVS, CDR2 FQNEAQ.

The chain couples TRBV4-1 to TRBJ2-7; D is possibly TRBD2 (6 bases). With 2 bases removed from V and 6 bases from J, the gap between germline ends came to 20 bases. The CDR3 contains 16 residues. The germline V gene encodes CDR1 MGHRA and CDR2 YSYEKL. This CDR3 reads CASSQRSREVSGEQYF. For the CDR3, the DNA is TGCGCCAGCAGCCAAAGAAGCAGGGAGGTTTCGGGCGAGCAGTACTTC.

J is TRBJ1-5 and V is TRBV12-3 or TRBV12-4; a possible D gene is TRBD1 (5 bases). The CDR3 sequence is 14 residues long. Trimming removed 6 bases at V and 6 bases at J, with 15 bases between. The CDR3 loop is CASSLGGSGQPQHF. CDR3 coding DNA: TGTGCCAGCAGCCTCGGGGGGTCCGGTCAGCCCCAGCATTTT.

This clonotype was counted between two and nine times. The chain links TRBV5-5 to TRBJ1-5, with 7 bases that match TRBD1. Per the germline V gene, CDR1 is SGHKS and CDR2 is YYEKEE (reference sequence). Trimming took 4 bases from V and 3 from J; bases not matched to a gene: 13. The CDR3 sequence is 17 residues long. Written as DNA, the CDR3 is TGTGCCAGCAGCGTCGATAGGCCGGGGACAGTCAATCAGCCCCAGCATTTT. Its protein product is CASSVDRPGTVNQPQHF.

Sample share makes this clonotype medium-sized. The rearrangement links TRBV12-3 or TRBV12-4 to TRBJ1-2, with 7 positions matching TRBD1. This CDR3 has 14 residues. The trim removed 5 bases at V and 7 bases at J, leaving 10 bases unmatched. In DNA, the CDR3 is TGTGCCAGCAGTCCTATTTCAGGGGGGGGTGGCTACACCTTC. Encoded protein: CASSPISGGGGYTF.

This clonotype was recorded a few times. The chain links TRBV7-9 to TRBJ1-1, with 11 nucleotides matching TRBD1. This CDR3 spans 15 amino acids. In germline, CDR1 is SEHNR, CDR2 FQNEAQ (reference sequence). Unmatched junction bases numbered 4, after V lost 3 bases and J lost 4 bases. The DNA for the CDR3 is TGTGCCAGCAGCTTTGGACAGGGGGCCCTCACTGAAGCTTTCTTT. Translated: CASSFGQGALTEAFF.

This clonotype has more than one count but fewer than ten. V usage is TRBV4-1 and J usage is TRBJ2-1; possibly TRBD1 for D (6 bases). Deletions cut 1 base from V and 7 bases from J, with 17 bases between. The CDR3 extends over 16 amino acids. CDR1 is MGHRA and CDR2 is YSYEKL in the germline V gene. The CDR3 is CASSQVFNRETNEQFF. In DNA, the CDR3 is TGCGCCAGCAGCCAAGTCTTTAACAGGGAGACGAATGAGCAGTTCTTC.

This clonotype was counted between two and nine times. The V gene is TRBV12-3 or TRBV12-4, the J gene TRBJ1-2, with D unresolved. The CDR3 covers 12 residues. Deletions cut 7 bases from V and 7 bases from J, with 13 bases between. CDR3 loop: CASISLGGGYTF. CDR3 nucleotides: TGTGCCAGCATTTCCTTGGGAGGTGGCTACACCTTC.

This chain connects TRBV12-3 or TRBV12-4 to TRBJ1-4, with 8 bases identical to TRBD1. After removal of 4 bases from V and 4 bases from J, the junction contained 5 bases not matched to a gene. The CDR3 contains 15 residues. This chain's CDR3 is CASSSTGGLNEKLFF. DNA of the CDR3: TGTGCCAGCAGTTCCACAGGGGGGCTTAATGAAAAACTGTTTTTT.

The chain links TRBV7-9 to TRBJ2-3; the match to TRBD2 covers 9 bases. Germline lookup yields CDR1 SEHNR and CDR2 FQNEAQ (reference sequence). V was clipped by 5 bases and J by 2 bases; unmatched bases: 8. The CDR3 has 16 amino acids. The CDR3 DNA reads as TGTGCCAGCAGCCAGCGGGGGGATAAAGTCACAGATACGCAGTATTTT. Amino acids: CASSQRGDKVTDTQYF.

The chain couples TRBV7-9 to TRBJ2-3; 11 bases line up with TRBD2. CDR3 length equals 16 residues. Trimming cost V 1 base and J 5 bases; bases outside gene matches: 5. Looked up from germline, CDR1 is SEHNR and CDR2 is FQNEAQ (reference sequence). The CDR3 coding sequence is TGTGCCAGCAGCTTAGGACTAGCGGGGAGCCAAGATACGCAGTATTTT. Amino acids: CASSLGLAGSQDTQYF. Variable domain in full (rest from reference TRBV7-9 and TRBJ2-3): DTGVSQNPRHKITKRGQNVTFRCDPISEHNRLYWYRQTLGQGPEFLTYFQNEAQLEKSRLLSDRFSAERPKGSFSTLEIQRTEQGDSAMYLCASSLGLAGSQDTQYFGPGTRLTVL.

This clonotype was seen many times. The genes are TRBV2 and TRBJ2-1; the D gene is possibly TRBD2 (5 bases). Trimming stripped 7 bases from V and 8 bases from J, with 15 bases between. In germline, CDR1 is SNHLY, CDR2 FYNNEI. The CDR3 covers 13 residues. CDR3 nucleotides: TGTGCCAGCATCGAAAGCTCGGACTATGAGCAGTTCTTC. Translated, it gives CASIESSDYEQFF.

This clonotype was detected a few times. This sequence joins TRBV6-2 or TRBV6-3 and TRBJ1-1, with TRBD1 matching 11 bases. V trimming: 8 bases; J trimming: 3 bases; junction bases outside the gene matches: 14. Germline CDR1 reads MNHEY; CDR2 reads SVGEGT. The CDR3 covers 17 residues. CDR3 DNA sequence: TGTGCCAGCGGAAGTGAGGACAGGGGGCCAAGAGACACTGAAGCTTTCTTT. It yields the protein CASGSEDRGPRDTEAFF.

This clonotype was counted only a few times. CDR3 DNA: TGTGCCAGCAGCCATCCTGGACAGGGCTCCTACGAGCAGTACTTC. Amino acids: CASSHPGQGSYEQYF. The chain links TRBV4-2 to TRBJ2-7, with 8 bases matching TRBD1. Looked up from germline, CDR1 is LGHNA and CDR2 is YNFKEQ. The CDR3 is 15 residues long. V dropped 3 bases and J dropped 0; count of bases not matched to a gene: 4.